These 6 T cell receptor beta chains originate from one sample sequenced in a study of blood T cell repertoires in COVID-19. Clones were read by immunoSEQ multiplex PCR, and TCRdb kept only the in-frame ones, dropping some. Here the sample spans roughly 100,000 clones, around 84% being singletons. Sequencing used peripheral blood. The source of these receptors is a human donor in a cohort sampled during active COVID-19.

This sequence joins TRBV7-9 and TRBJ1-1; tentatively, D is TRBD1 (6 bases). CDR3 length equals 14 residues. V gave up 3 bases and J gave up 3 bases, with 11 bases separating them. CDR1 and CDR2 (germline): SEHNR, FQNEAQ (reference sequence). DNA of the CDR3: TGTGCCAGCAGCTTTCCTAACAGGGACACTGAAGCTTTCTTT. Translation: CASSFPNRDTEAFF.

CDR3 nucleotide sequence: TGTGCCATCAGCGCCGGGACAGGGCTTATCTATGGCTACACCTTC. Translated, it gives CAISAGTGLIYGYTF. The chain links TRBV10-3 to TRBJ1-2, with 9 bases fitting TRBD1. The junction had 9 bases not matched to a gene; V was cut back by 6 bases and J by 4 bases. Germline V lookup: CDR1 ENHRY, CDR2 SYGVKD. CDR3 length: 15 amino acids.

The rearrangement links TRBV16 to TRBJ1-2, with a weak D call TRBD1 (5 bases). The CDR3 covers 14 residues. Germline V gene sequence: CDR1 KGHSY, CDR2 FQNENV. The germline V and J ends were trimmed by 0 bases and 2 bases, with 7 bases remaining between them. In nucleotides, the CDR3 is TGTGCCAGCAGCCAATCGGCAGGGAACTATGGCTACACCTTC. Its translation is CASSQSAGNYGYTF.

The J gene is TRBJ2-2, the V gene TRBV3-1 (or the pseudogene TRBV3-2); 13 bases agree with TRBD2. Germline V CDR1 and CDR2: LGHDT, YNNKEL (reference sequence). V shed 4 bases and J 0 bases; nucleotides not matched to a gene: 5. The CDR3 has 18 residues. CDR3 sequence: CASSRVTSGGANTGELFF. The CDR3 DNA is TGTGCCAGCAGCCGCGTTACTAGCGGGGGGGCGAACACCGGGGAGCTGTTTTTT.

The chain uses TRBV27 and TRBJ2-3; 8 nucleotides align to TRBD1. Trimming at V came to 5 bases and at J to 3 bases, leaving 7 bases not matched to a gene. The germline CDR1 and CDR2 sequences are MNHEY and SMNVEV (reference sequence). This CDR3 spans 15 amino acids. The CDR3 DNA is TGTGCCAGCAGTCTCGACAGGGGCCGGACAGATACGCAGTATTTT. As protein: CASSLDRGRTDTQYF.

This rearrangement joins TRBV7-2 to TRBJ2-3, with TRBD1 matching over 8 bases. J was trimmed by 15 bases and V by 5 bases; bases with no gene match: 10. The CDR3 contains 12 residues. Germline CDR1 reads SGHTA; CDR2 reads FQGNSA. In DNA form, the CDR3 reads TGTGCCAGCAGCCCCTCTGGCAGGGGGCATTATTTT. Translating gives CASSPSGRGHYF.